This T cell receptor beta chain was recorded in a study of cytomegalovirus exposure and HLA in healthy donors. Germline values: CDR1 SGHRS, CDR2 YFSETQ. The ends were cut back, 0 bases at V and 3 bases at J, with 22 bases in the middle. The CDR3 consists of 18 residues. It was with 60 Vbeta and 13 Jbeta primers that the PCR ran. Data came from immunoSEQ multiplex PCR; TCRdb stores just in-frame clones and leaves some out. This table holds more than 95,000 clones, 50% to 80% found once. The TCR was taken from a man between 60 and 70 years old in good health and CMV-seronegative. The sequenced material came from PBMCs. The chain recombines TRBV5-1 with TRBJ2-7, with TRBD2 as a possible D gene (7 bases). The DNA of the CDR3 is TGCGCCAGCAGCTTGGGGGGGGCGGCGGGACTAACCATCTACGAGCAGTACTTC. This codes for CASSLGGAAGLTIYEQYF. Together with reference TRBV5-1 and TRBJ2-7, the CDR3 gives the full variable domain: KAGVTQTPRYLIKTRGQQVTLSCSPISGHRSVSWYQQTPGQGLQFLFEYFSETQRNKGNFPGRFSGRQFSNSRSEMNVSTLELGDSALYLCASSLGGAAGLTIYEQYFGPGTRLTVT.